The T cell receptor (beta chain) under discussion was sequenced for a study of brain T cells in children with intractable seizures. The study, taken as a whole, reports: Absence of clones before surgery may stem from lower sequencing depth. Viral specificity was inferred only from CDR3 similarity; HCMV serostatus was unknown.

The CDR3 has 16 amino acids. With 1 base clipped from V and 8 bases from J, the junction kept 8 bases outside the gene matches. Germline lookup yields CDR1 GTSNPN and CDR2 SVGIG (reference sequence). This clone was seen more than once but under ten times. The target antigen is unknown. Here immunoSEQ multiplex PCR was the method, and the copy in TCRdb shows in-frame clones only, minus some. The sample holds around 80,000 clones; around 91% are singletons and the top ten take about 24%. The clonotype comes from a girl aged 2-10 years with Rasmussen encephalitis and intractable seizures. The sequenced sample was peripheral blood, obtained at surgery. The chain combines TRBV30 with TRBJ2-1, with TRBD2 identical over 13 bases. DNA of the CDR3: TGTGCCTGGAGTGCCCCCCGGACTAGCGGGAGTGATGAGCAGTTCTTC. It translates to CAWSAPRTSGSDEQFF.